One and the same sample provided the 22 T cell receptor beta chains below, sequenced in a study of cytomegalovirus exposure and HLA in healthy donors. The PCR used 60 Vbeta and 13 Jbeta primers. Here immunoSEQ multiplex PCR was the method, and the copy in TCRdb shows in-frame clones only, minus some. This table holds roughly 49,000 clones, 65% to 85% found once. Specimen: PBMCs. The receptors were sampled from a boy aged 5-17 years in good health and CMV-seropositive.

The V call is TRBV7-2, the J call TRBJ2-7, with TRBD1 identical over 7 bases. This CDR3 region has 15 residues. The V and J ends lost 5 bases and 2 bases, in that order; junction bases with no gene match: 9. Germline loops: CDR1 SGHTA, CDR2 FQGNSA. CDR3 sequence (DNA): TGTGCCAGCAGCGTCACCGGGACAGTAACCTACGAGCAGTACTTC. Its protein product is CASSVTGTVTYEQYF.

Only a few counts were recorded for this clone. V gene TRBV19 combines with J gene TRBJ1-4; 8 nucleotides match TRBD1. Germline V lookup: CDR1 LNHDA, CDR2 SQIVND (reference sequence). Losses at the gene ends were 6 bases for V and 10 bases for J; bases not matched to a gene: 7. The CDR3 contains 13 residues. The CDR3 loop reads CASSAGGVSKLFF. In DNA form, the CDR3 reads TGTGCCAGTAGCGCAGGGGGCGTTTCAAAACTGTTTTTT.

The rearrangement uses TRBV9 and TRBJ2-2; TRBD1 might be the D (5 bases). Germline-derived CDR1 and CDR2 are SGDLS and YYNGEE. This CDR3 region has 15 residues. Trimming took 0 bases from V and 5 from J, leaving 11 bases between them. For the CDR3, the DNA is TGTGCCAGCAGCGTAGCTTCAGGGCCAACCGGGGAGCTGTTTTTT. Its protein is CASSVASGPTGELFF.

V and J are TRBV6-1 and TRBJ1-5; D unresolved. The CDR3 length is 13 residues. The V and J ends lost 3 bases and 7 bases respectively, with 10 bases between them. Per the germline V gene, CDR1 is MNHNS and CDR2 is SASEGT. The CDR3: CASSDLSGQPQHF. DNA for the CDR3: TGTGCCAGCAGTGACCTTAGCGGGCAGCCCCAGCATTTT.

This chain connects TRBV5-1 to TRBJ2-6; D is possibly TRBD1 (6 bases). Trimming left V 0 bases short and J 0 bases short, with 7 bases between. The CDR3 spans 16 residues. Per the germline V gene, CDR1 is SGHRS and CDR2 is YFSETQ. The CDR3 region is CASSLVQGSGANVLTF. CDR3 sequence (DNA): TGCGCCAGCAGCTTGGTACAGGGCTCTGGGGCCAACGTCCTGACTTTC.

V gene TRBV7-8 combines with J gene TRBJ1-2; D gene uncertain. Germline CDR1 SGHVS, CDR2 FQNEAQ. The V end lost 5 bases, the J end lost 0 bases, and 16 bases lay between the germline ends. This CDR3 region has 16 residues. The CDR3 sequence: CASSRKDVSANYGYTF. In DNA, the CDR3 is TGTGCCAGCAGCCGTAAAGACGTAAGCGCTAACTATGGCTACACCTTC.

The count of this clone is one. The V and J genes are TRBV2 and TRBJ2-7, with 9 bases identical to TRBD1. This CDR3 contains 17 residues. The germline V gene encodes CDR1 SNHLY and CDR2 FYNNEI. V trimming: 7 bases; J trimming: 3 bases; junction bases outside the gene matches: 16. CDR3 loop: CASKPGQGTNFHYEQYF. Written as DNA, the CDR3 is TGTGCCAGCAAACCGGGACAGGGCACGAATTTTCACTACGAGCAGTACTTC.

V gene TRBV5-6 combines with J gene TRBJ2-3, with D perhaps TRBD2 (6 bases). The CDR3 sequence is 15 residues long. The V gene lost 2 bases and the J gene lost 6 bases, with 16 bases spanning the gap. Germline V gene sequence: CDR1 SGHDT, CDR2 YYEEEE. CDR3 DNA: TGTGCCAGCAGCTTATTCGCTAGCGTGACGGATACGCAGTATTTT. Amino acids: CASSLFASVTDTQYF.

This clone appeared a single time. The chain employs TRBV11-2 and TRBJ2-5, with 7 bases aligning to TRBD2. Germline CDR1 SGHAT, CDR2 FQNNGV. The J segment lost 6 bases and the V segment lost 2 bases, leaving 6 bases of the junction unmatched. CDR3 length equals 14 residues. CDR3 protein: CASSLRDGGKTQYF. The DNA for the CDR3 is TGTGCCAGCAGCTTAAGGGACGGGGGGAAGACCCAGTACTTC. Drawing the rest from reference TRBV11-2 and TRBJ2-5, the complete variable domain is EAGVAQSPRYKIIEKRQSVAFWCNPISGHATLYWYQQILGQGPKLLIQFQNNGVVDDSQLPKDRFSAERLKGVDSTLKIQPAKLEDSAVYLCASSLRDGGKTQYFGPGTRLLVL.

This chain joins TRBV7-2 and TRBJ1-6; D gene ambiguous. CDR3 length equals 13 residues. V was shortened by 10 bases and J by 8 bases, with 15 bases between the two germline ends. CDR1 is SGHTA, CDR2 FQGNSA, per germline. CDR3 loop: CATVRPPDSPLHF. The CDR3 nucleotides read TGTGCCACCGTTCGTCCCCCAGATTCACCCCTCCACTTT.

The CDR3 DNA is TGTGCCAGCAGTGACTTAGCGGGGGGTGGCTACACCTTC. Its protein product is CASSDLAGGGYTF. The J gene is TRBJ1-2, the V gene TRBV6-1; D possibly corresponds to TRBD1 (5 bases). This CDR3 comprises 13 residues. The germline CDR1 and CDR2 sequences are MNHNS and SASEGT. Deletions cut 3 bases from V and 7 bases from J, with 12 bases between.

The rearrangement joins TRBV6-5 to TRBJ2-2; TRBD1 matches at 8 bases. This CDR3 has 14 amino acids. The germline CDR1 and CDR2 sequences are MNHEY and SVGAGI. After removal of 5 bases from V and 5 bases from J, the junction contained 4 bases not matched to a gene. In nucleotides, the CDR3 is TGTGCCAGCAGTACCAGGGGGCCGACCGGGGAGCTGTTTTTT. Translated, it gives CASSTRGPTGELFF.

This sequence joins TRBV7-2 and TRBJ1-1; D remains unclear. Per germline, CDR1 SGHTA and CDR2 FQGNSA. The CDR3 has 15 residues. V shed 2 bases and J shed 0 bases, with 10 bases lying between them. DNA of the CDR3: TGTGCCAGCAGCTTATCCGCAGTTATGAACACTGAAGCTTTCTTT. Translated, it gives CASSLSAVMNTEAFF.

The genes are TRBV4-1 and TRBJ2-3; TRBD2 agrees at 8 bases. This CDR3 has 13 residues. Trimming took 1 base from V and 6 from J; bases not matched to a gene: 0. CDR1 and CDR2 from the germline V gene are MGHRA and YSYEKL. The CDR3 nucleotides are TGCGCCAGCAGCCAAGTAGCGGGGGATACGCAGTATTTT. It is translated as CASSQVAGDTQYF.

This clone was detected only once. The chain has TRBV4-2 and TRBJ2-7; TRBD2 agrees at 7 bases. The V gene's germline CDR1 is LGHNA and CDR2 YNFKEQ. J gave up 3 bases and V 3 bases, and 5 bases lay outside the gene matches. CDR3 size: 14 residues. The CDR3 sequence is CASSQYGGDYEQYF. The CDR3 nucleotides read TGTGCCAGCAGCCAGTATGGGGGGGACTACGAGCAGTACTTC.

This clone was seen a single time. The chain combines TRBV15 with TRBJ1-5; TRBD1 might be the D (5 bases). Germline assignment: CDR1 LNHNV and CDR2 YYDKDF (reference sequence). V was cut by 6 bases and J by 4 bases, with 16 bases left in between. The CDR3 contains 15 residues. The CDR3 DNA follows: TGTGCCACCAGGGGAGGGGTTCTGTTAAATCAGCCCCAGCATTTT. As protein: CATRGGVLLNQPQHF.

The chain couples TRBV5-1 to TRBJ1-1, with 8 nucleotides matching TRBD1. Germline-derived CDR1 and CDR2 are SGHRS and YFSETQ. The CDR3 extends over 13 amino acids. The trim removed 4 bases at V and 7 bases at J, leaving 6 bases unmatched. The CDR3 loop reads CASSGTGGREAFF. CDR3 coding DNA: TGCGCCAGCAGCGGTACAGGGGGTCGTGAAGCTTTCTTT. The full variable domain, rest sourced from reference TRBV5-1 and TRBJ1-1, is KAGVTQTPRYLIKTRGQQVTLSCSPISGHRSVSWYQQTPGQGLQFLFEYFSETQRNKGNFPGRFSGRQFSNSRSEMNVSTLELGDSALYLCASSGTGGREAFFGQGTRLTVV.

The chain joins TRBV7-2 to TRBJ2-3, with D tentatively TRBD2 (5 bases). CDR3 length: 14 residues. Trimming cost V 5 bases and J 6 bases, with 15 bases left between them. Germline CDR1 reads SGHTA; CDR2 reads FQGNSA. For the CDR3, the DNA is TGTGCCAGCAGCCCATCGCCCGGGGTGGATACGCAGTATTTT. This sequence encodes CASSPSPGVDTQYF.

This clone was counted a single time. The chain carries TRBV18 and TRBJ1-2, with D uncertain. The CDR3 has 14 amino acids. Per the germline V gene, CDR1 is KGHSH and CDR2 is LQKENI. Trimming cost V 2 bases and J 4 bases, with 11 bases left between them. The CDR3: CASSPNPERYGYTF. The CDR3 DNA reads as TGTGCCAGCTCACCAAACCCCGAGCGCTATGGCTACACCTTC.

The rearrangement uses TRBV5-1 and TRBJ2-3; the match to TRBD2 covers 12 bases. Germline lookup yields CDR1 SGHRS and CDR2 YFSETQ. The CDR3 runs to 15 residues. The V segment lost 3 bases and the J segment 5 bases; nucleotides outside the gene matches: 4. The CDR3 DNA reads TGCGCCAGCAGCTCAACTAGCGGGGGGAGAGATACGCAGTATTTT. Translation gives CASSSTSGGRDTQYF.

CDR3 loop: CASSQERVLSGNTIYF. DNA for the CDR3: TGCGCCAGCAGCCAAGAGAGGGTCCTCTCTGGAAACACCATATATTTT. This chain joins TRBV4-1 and TRBJ1-3, with unresolved D. The ends were cut back, 0 bases at V and 0 bases at J, with 9 bases in the middle. This CDR3 has 16 amino acids. Germline values: CDR1 MGHRA, CDR2 YSYEKL.

The J gene is TRBJ1-6, the V gene TRBV6-5; D may be TRBD1 (6 bases). The CDR3 spans 13 residues. Trimming shortened V by 6 bases and J by 7 bases, and 10 bases separated the two germline ends. Germline V gene lookup returns CDR1 MNHEY and CDR2 SVGAGI. The CDR3 sequence is CASRVDRNSPLHF. CDR3 bases: TGTGCCAGCAGGGTTGACAGGAATTCACCCCTCCACTTT.